These T cell receptor beta chains were read from a single sample in a study of graft-versus-host responses after intestinal transplantation. Clones were read by immunoSEQ multiplex PCR, and TCRdb kept only the in-frame ones, dropping some. Here the sample spans fewer than 110,000 clones, about 91% being singletons. These TCRs are of unknown antigen specificity. The source material was unstimulated CD4+ T cells sorted from spleen or lymph node cells, sampled before transplant. These receptor sequences come from a human donor who was the organ donor for an intestinal transplant. CDR3s include the opening cysteine and the closing phenylalanine or tryptophan. A D gene is named only where the DNA matches it firmly.

d_gene: -; j_gene: TRBJ2-7; v_gene: TRBV6-1; CDR3aa: CASSTDRLSYEQYF
d_gene: -; j_gene: TRBJ1-1; v_gene: TRBV4-1; CDR3aa: CASSQASRAVTEAFF
d_gene: TRBD2; j_gene: TRBJ2-7; v_gene: TRBV19; CDR3aa: CASSPPPGGSHSYEQYF
d_gene: TRBD1; j_gene: TRBJ1-5; v_gene: TRBV19; CDR3aa: CASSLNRDRGLKAQPQHF
d_gene: TRBD2; j_gene: TRBJ2-1; v_gene: TRBV7-8; CDR3aa: CASSTGTSVGEQFF
d_gene: -; j_gene: TRBJ1-5; v_gene: TRBV5-5; CDR3aa: CASSSNQGGGRNQPQHF
d_gene: TRBD1; j_gene: TRBJ2-3; v_gene: TRBV11-2; CDR3aa: CASSFSGTGFIDTQYF
d_gene: -; j_gene: TRBJ2-2; v_gene: TRBV27; CDR3aa: CASSGTRNTGELFF
d_gene: -; j_gene: TRBJ2-3; v_gene: TRBV6-5; CDR3aa: CASMGNTDTQYF
d_gene: TRBD2; j_gene: TRBJ2-3; v_gene: TRBV6-5; CDR3aa: CASSLGAGAPDTQYF
d_gene: TRBD2; j_gene: TRBJ2-1; v_gene: TRBV7-9; CDR3aa: CASSYRTSVEGEQFF
d_gene: -; j_gene: TRBJ2-1; v_gene: TRBV14; CDR3aa: CASSPLSSYNEQFF
d_gene: TRBD1; j_gene: TRBJ2-3; v_gene: TRBV27; CDR3aa: CASTWDRGSGTQYF
d_gene: -; j_gene: TRBJ2-3; v_gene: TRBV27; CDR3aa: CASSPWQGTDTQYF
d_gene: -; j_gene: TRBJ1-2; v_gene: TRBV7-9; CDR3aa: CASSLVSGRQGYTF
d_gene: -; j_gene: TRBJ2-1; v_gene: TRBV6-5; CDR3aa: CASSPGGRGYNEQFF
d_gene: -; j_gene: TRBJ1-2; v_gene: TRBV27; CDR3aa: CASSPLDRVNYGYTF
d_gene: TRBD2; j_gene: TRBJ2-1; v_gene: TRBV5-8; CDR3aa: CASTLGRGGSLEQFF
d_gene: TRBD2; j_gene: TRBJ2-3; v_gene: TRBV28; CDR3aa: CASRPNPGLATPSSTDTQYF